These 19 T cell receptor beta chains share one sample of origin, sequenced in a study of cytomegalovirus exposure and HLA in healthy donors. Amplification used 60 Vbeta primers and 13 Jbeta primers. Libraries were prepared by immunoSEQ multiplex PCR; TCRdb keeps only in-frame clonotypes and omits some of them. The sample includes some 100,000 clones, 65% to 80% of them seen just once. Sequencing used PBMCs. Receptors originate from a woman aged 40 to 50 in good health and CMV-seronegative.

The chain links TRBV7-2 to TRBJ2-3, with D perhaps TRBD2 (6 bases). V shed 4 bases and J shed 6 bases, with 29 bases lying between them. The CDR3 loop spans 19 amino acids. Germline-derived CDR1 and CDR2 are SGHTA and FQGNSA. CDR3 region: CASSSPITMRDLRRDTQYF. CDR3 nucleotides: TGTGCCAGCAGCTCGCCAATTACAATGCGGGACTTACGCCGCGATACGCAGTATTTT.

V and J are TRBV11-2 and TRBJ1-4; D not certain. The CDR3 extends over 15 amino acids. V was shortened by 5 bases and J by 8 bases, with 18 bases between the two germline ends. Germline CDR1 SGHAT, CDR2 FQNNGV. In DNA, the CDR3 is TGTGCCAGCAGCCGAAACATTAACCGTTTGGAAAAACTGTTTTTT. Amino acids: CASSRNINRLEKLFF.

The chain couples TRBV10-3 to TRBJ2-1, with 12 bases fitting TRBD2. Germline lookup yields CDR1 ENHRY and CDR2 SYGVKD. Losses at the gene ends were 11 bases for V and 3 bases for J; bases not matched to a gene: 5. This CDR3 has 14 residues. The CDR3 sequence: CAAGTSGRYNEQFF. The CDR3 region has the DNA TGTGCCGCCGGGACTAGCGGGCGCTACAATGAGCAGTTCTTC.

The CDR3 loop reads CASSLSGGPGEQYF. The CDR3 DNA reads TGTGCCAGCAGCTTATCCGGAGGGCCGGGCGAGCAGTACTTC. V gene TRBV11-2 combines with J gene TRBJ2-7; maybe TRBD2 (6 bases). V was shortened by 2 bases and J by 6 bases, with 14 bases between the two germline ends. CDR3 length: 14 residues. Germline CDR1 is SGHAT and CDR2 is FQNNGV.

This chain joins TRBV6-6 and TRBJ1-5; D is ambiguous. The CDR3 sequence is 12 residues long. Trimming shortened V by 11 bases and J by 11 bases, and 19 bases separated the two germline ends. CDR1 is MNHNY, CDR2 SVGAGI, per germline (reference sequence). DNA for the CDR3: TGTGCCTGCGGCTGGGAGGCCCCGGCCCAGCATTTT. Its translation is CACGWEAPAQHF.

This clone occurred once. The chain uses TRBV27 and TRBJ1-4; TRBD1 is a possible D gene (5 bases). This CDR3 is built from 14 residues. V was shortened by 4 bases and J by 6 bases, with 12 bases between the two germline ends. Per the germline V gene, CDR1 is MNHEY and CDR2 is SMNVEV (reference sequence). CDR3 bases: TGTGCCAGCAGTTCTTTGGGGGGTTATGAAAAACTGTTTTTT. Translated, it gives CASSSLGGYEKLFF.

The chain uses TRBV7-9 and TRBJ2-7, with D perhaps TRBD1 (6 bases). Germline CDR1 and CDR2: SEHNR and FQNEAQ (reference sequence). Trimming pared 5 bases from V and 6 bases from J, leaving 14 bases between. There are 13 residues in the CDR3. This chain's CDR3 is CASSLGQLVEQYF. CDR3 DNA: TGTGCCAGCAGCCTTGGACAGCTGGTCGAGCAGTACTTC.

The V and J genes are TRBV12-5 and TRBJ2-1; 9 bases fit TRBD2. From germline, CDR1 is LGHNT and CDR2 FRNRAP. The junction had 4 bases not matched to a gene; V was cut back by 4 bases and J by 3 bases. The CDR3 is made up of 15 amino acids. The CDR3 DNA is TGTGCTAGTGGTTACCGACTAGCGGACTACAATGAGCAGTTCTTC. Amino acids: CASGYRLADYNEQFF.

The gene calls are TRBV19 and TRBJ2-7, with D perhaps TRBD1 (6 bases). The CDR3 is made up of 16 amino acids. The V end was cut by 4 bases, the J end by 2 bases, with 18 bases between. The germline CDR1 and CDR2 sequences are LNHDA and SQIVND (reference sequence). CDR3 coding DNA: TGTGCCAGTAGTAATCCGAAGACCCCAGGGGCCTACGAGCAGTACTTC. The encoded protein is CASSNPKTPGAYEQYF.

The V and J genes are TRBV7-2 and TRBJ1-2; 11 bases fit TRBD1. The V and J ends lost 5 bases and 4 bases, in that order; junction bases with no gene match: 15. Germline CDR1 SGHTA, CDR2 FQGNSA. There are 18 residues in the CDR3. CDR3 sequence reads: CASSPGTGGTFVGYGYTF. The CDR3 DNA follows: TGTGCCAGCAGCCCCGGGACAGGGGGTACTTTCGTAGGCTATGGCTACACCTTC.

This chain uses TRBV28 with TRBJ2-7; 10 nucleotides line up with TRBD1. The V segment lost 6 bases and the J segment 5 bases; nucleotides outside the gene matches: 10. The CDR3 is 15 amino acids. Germline values: CDR1 MDHEN, CDR2 SYDVKM. The CDR3 reads CASSIQGQGVHEQYF. The CDR3 nucleotides are TGTGCCAGCAGCATCCAAGGACAGGGGGTCCACGAGCAGTACTTC.

The gene calls are TRBV19 and TRBJ2-3; TRBD1 might be the D (6 bases). V was shortened by 3 bases and J by 4 bases, with 8 bases between the two germline ends. This CDR3 is built from 13 residues. CDR1 LNHDA and CDR2 SQIVND come from the germline V gene (reference sequence). Here the CDR3 reads CASSIRGPDTQYF. CDR3 DNA sequence: TGTGCCAGTAGTATCAGGGGCCCAGATACGCAGTATTTT.

The rearrangement links TRBV11-3 to TRBJ2-2; D is perhaps TRBD1 (6 bases). CDR1 and CDR2 from the germline V gene are SGHNT and YENEEA. The CDR3 totals 15 residues. The V end was cut by 3 bases, the J end by 3 bases, with 11 bases between. In DNA form, the CDR3 reads TGTGCCAGCAGCTTTCTGGGGGCGGACACCGGGGAGCTGTTTTTT. As protein: CASSFLGADTGELFF.

The CDR3 protein is CASTPSGSRTDTQYF. The CDR3 region has the DNA TGTGCCAGCACCCCCTCCGGTAGCCGGACAGATACGCAGTATTTT. This sequence joins TRBV13 and TRBJ2-3, with D unresolved. Germline V gene sequence: CDR1 PRHDT, CDR2 FYEKMQ (reference sequence). Deletions cut 7 bases from V and 3 bases from J, with 17 bases between. The CDR3 runs 15 residues.

A single count supports this clone. The chain couples TRBV4-2 to TRBJ2-7, with 7 bases matching TRBD1. Germline CDR1 reads LGHNA; CDR2 reads YNFKEQ. V was clipped by 3 bases and J by 1 base; unmatched bases: 6. This CDR3 comprises 15 residues. CDR3 nucleotides: TGTGCCAGCAGCCAGTACCGACAGGGATCCTACGAGCAGTACTTC. Amino acids: CASSQYRQGSYEQYF.

The V and J genes are TRBV6-1 and TRBJ2-5; 11 bases are a match to TRBD2. CDR1 and CDR2 (germline): MNHNS, SASEGT. With 3 bases clipped from V and 5 bases from J, the junction kept 8 bases outside the gene matches. The length of the CDR3 is 16 residues. The CDR3 spells CASSEVAGGPWETQYF. DNA of the CDR3: TGTGCCAGCAGTGAGGTAGCGGGGGGGCCTTGGGAGACCCAGTACTTC.

The CDR3 DNA is TGTGCCAGCAGCCCCCGGGACAGGGTAGTTACCGGGGAGCTGTTTTTT. Amino acids: CASSPRDRVVTGELFF. The J gene is TRBJ2-2, the V gene TRBV7-9; 9 bases fit TRBD1. From germline, CDR1 is SEHNR and CDR2 FQNEAQ (reference sequence). The CDR3 loop spans 16 amino acids. Trimming at V came to 5 bases and at J to 5 bases, leaving 9 bases not matched to a gene.

As DNA, the CDR3 is TGCGCCAGCAGTCAATCTCGCGGGACAGGAAGGGATCAGCCCCAGCATTTT. It is translated as CASSQSRGTGRDQPQHF. The genes are TRBV23-1 and TRBJ1-5; 8 nucleotides agree with TRBD1. TRBV23-1 carries the ORF label, with uncertain function. V lost 0 bases and J lost 5; bases outside the gene matches: 9. This CDR3 spans 17 amino acids.

A word on this clone: Its ends do not fully match the called genes, so a read error is possible. The CDR3 reads CSSSTSAGGSSYNEQFF. The CDR3 DNA reads TGTTCCAGCAGCACCTCAGCGGGGGGAAGCTCCTACAATGAGCAGTTCTTC. The chain links TRBV7-9 to TRBJ2-1; 9 nucleotides align to TRBD2. CDR3 length: 17 amino acids. Germline V lookup: CDR1 SEHNR, CDR2 FQNEAQ (reference sequence).